The rows below give T cell receptor beta chains drawn from one sample of a study of OX40 agonist ivuxolimab in advanced cancers. This table comes from immunoSEQ multiplex PCR, and its TCRdb copy is limited to in-frame clones, with some not included. This sample has roughly 87,000 clones, with more than 80% found just once. This specimen was CD4+ or CD8+ T cells sorted from blood, taken in a trial of the OX40 agonist ivuxolimab. The receptors were sampled from an adult with an advanced solid tumor such as melanoma, head and neck, liver or kidney cancer. The CDR3 runs from the conserved cysteine through the conserved F or W. The D gene is left open where the match is weak. Part of the rows lack a size; the others show once, few, many or a class for expanded clones.

size: once
D: .
V: TRBV6-5
J: TRBJ1-2
CDR3: CASSYSEGNSGYTF
DNA: TGTGCCAGCAGTTACTCGGAGGGAAACTCTGGCTACACCTTC

size: once
D: .
V: TRBV7-2
J: TRBJ2-7
CDR3: CASSLGTAYEQYF
DNA: TGTGCCAGCAGCTTAGGGACTGCCTACGAGCAGTACTTC

size: once
D: TRBD2
V: TRBV30
J: TRBJ2-1
CDR3: CAWTGLAGGEQFF
DNA: TGTGCCTGGACCGGGCTAGCGGGAGGAGAGCAGTTCTTC

size: .
D: .
V: TRBV9
J: TRBJ1-4
CDR3: CASSGGGASEKLFF
DNA: TGTGCCAGCAGCGGAGGAGGGGCCAGTGAAAAACTGTTTTTT

size: .
D: TRBD2
V: TRBV2
J: TRBJ2-1
CDR3: CASRLAGGRSVFYNEQFF
DNA: TGTGCCAGCAGGCTAGCGGGAGGACGATCGGTGTTCTACAATGAGCAGTTCTTC

size: .
D: .
V: TRBV19
J: TRBJ1-4
CDR3: CASSTTDATNEKLFF
DNA: TGTGCCAGTAGTACGACGGACGCAACTAATGAAAAACTGTTTTTT

size: medium-sized
D: TRBD2
V: TRBV11-3
J: TRBJ2-1
CDR3: CASSYEAGRNNEQFF
DNA: TGTGCCAGCAGCTATGAAGCGGGGAGGAACAATGAGCAGTTCTTC

size: few
D: .
V: TRBV13
J: TRBJ1-2
CDR3: CASSLRGRGSYGYTF
DNA: TGTGCCAGCAGCCTCCGTGGGCGAGGGAGCTATGGCTACACCTTC

size: .
D: .
V: TRBV4-3
J: TRBJ1-1
CDR3: CASSQDRGEGEGVEAFF
DNA: TGCGCCAGCAGCCAAGATCGGGGGGAGGGTGAGGGGGTGGAAGCTTTCTTT

size: .
D: TRBD2
V: TRBV30
J: TRBJ2-2
CDR3: CAWSELAGPGELFF
DNA: TGTGCCTGGAGTGAACTAGCGGGTCCCGGGGAGCTGTTTTTT

size: .
D: .
V: TRBV6-1
J: TRBJ2-3
CDR3: CASSEPYTDTQYF
DNA: TGTGCCAGCAGTGAACCTTACACAGATACGCAGTATTTT